The 12 T cell receptor beta chains below all came from one sample that was sequenced in a study of blood T cell repertoires in COVID-19. Sequencing used immunoSEQ multiplex PCR; TCRdb keeps in-frame clones, though not all of them. The sample gives roughly 410,000 clones, roughly 90% of which show up once; roughly 1.5% is in the top ten. Sequencing was carried out using peripheral blood. These receptors all stem from a woman aged 40 to 50 with COVID-19, enrolled during active disease.

The J gene is TRBJ1-1, the V gene TRBV3-1 (or the pseudogene TRBV3-2), with 8 bases identical to TRBD1. This CDR3 spans 14 amino acids. From germline, CDR1 is LGHDT and CDR2 YNNKEL (reference sequence). V was clipped by 6 bases and J by 1 base; unmatched bases: 4. The CDR3 DNA follows: TGTGCCAGCAGGAAGACAGGGGCGAACACTGAAGCTTTCTTT. Its protein product is CASRKTGANTEAFF.

This chain links TRBV4-2 with TRBJ1-2; 8 bases line up with TRBD1. Losses at the gene ends were 4 bases for V and 8 bases for J; bases not matched to a gene: 21. The CDR3 is made up of 18 amino acids. Per the germline V gene, CDR1 is LGHNA and CDR2 is YNFKEQ. The DNA of the CDR3 is TGTGCCAGCAGCCCGGCAGAACTAGCTTCAGGGGGCGCGTACGGCTACACCTTC. This gives the protein CASSPAELASGGAYGYTF.

The V and J genes are TRBV7-3 and TRBJ1-5; unclear D gene. Germline CDR1 is SGHTA and CDR2 is FQGTGA. CDR3 size: 13 residues. The V and J ends lost 4 bases and 7 bases respectively, with 11 bases between them. CDR3 nucleotide sequence: TGTGCCAGCAGCTCGGCAGGAGGGCAGCCCCAGCATTTT. This encodes CASSSAGGQPQHF.

This clone was picked up one time. This sequence joins TRBV6-2 or TRBV6-3 and TRBJ2-3; 7 nucleotides line up with TRBD1. Germline V gene sequence: CDR1 MNHEY, CDR2 SVGEGT. V trimming: 2 bases; J trimming: 2 bases; junction bases outside the gene matches: 1. The CDR3 contains 14 residues. The CDR3 nucleotides read TGTGCCAGCAGTTACGGGACAGACACAGATACGCAGTATTTT. Translated, it gives CASSYGTDTDTQYF.

The chain employs TRBV7-3 and TRBJ2-3; 9 nucleotides match TRBD2. Germline V gene sequence: CDR1 SGHTA, CDR2 FQGTGA. This CDR3 comprises 16 residues. V lost 0 bases to trimming and J lost 1 base; unmatched junction nucleotides: 2. CDR3 DNA: TGTGCCAGCAGCTTAACGCGGGGGGGCCGCACAGATACGCAGTATTTT. Protein: CASSLTRGGRTDTQYF. The complete variable domain, with remaining parts taken from reference TRBV7-3 and TRBJ2-3, reads GAGVSQTPSNKVTEKGKYVELRCDPISGHTALYWYRQSLGQGPEFLIYFQGTGAADDSGLPNDRFFAVRPEGSVSTLKIQRTERGDSAVYLCASSLTRGGRTDTQYFGPGTRLTVL.

This chain uses TRBV10-3 with TRBJ1-1; tentative D call: TRBD1 (5 bases). The CDR3 runs 14 residues. V was pared by 7 bases and J by 1 base, with 13 bases between. Germline V gene lookup returns CDR1 ENHRY and CDR2 SYGVKD. CDR3 DNA sequence: TGTGCCATCACCCCTGCGGGGACGAACACTGAAGCTTTCTTT. Its translation: CAITPAGTNTEAFF.

The chain links TRBV5-1 to TRBJ2-3, with 10 positions matching TRBD2. CDR1 and CDR2 (germline): SGHRS, YFSETQ. The CDR3 consists of 16 residues. The ends lost 4 bases at V and 5 bases at J; junction bases unmatched: 10. CDR3 nucleotide sequence: TGCGCCAGCAGCCAAGCTAGCGGGAGCCATGTAGATACGCAGTATTTT. This codes for CASSQASGSHVDTQYF.

CDR3 in DNA: TGTGCCAGCAGTCCTCTCGGACCTAGCGGGGTCTCCACCGAGCAGTACTTC. Its translation: CASSPLGPSGVSTEQYF. The rearrangement uses TRBV27 and TRBJ2-7, with 9 positions matching TRBD2. The V and J ends lost 5 bases and 6 bases, in that order; junction bases with no gene match: 17. The CDR3 loop spans 17 amino acids. The germline gives CDR1 MNHEY, CDR2 SMNVEV (reference sequence).

This chain uses TRBV9 with TRBJ1-1; 7 bases agree with TRBD1. The CDR3 runs to 15 residues. Germline CDR1 is SGDLS and CDR2 is YYNGEE. V was pared by 4 bases and J by 0 bases, with 6 bases of the junction left unmatched. The CDR3 loop is CASSPEGAMNTEAFF. CDR3 coding DNA: TGTGCCAGCAGCCCAGAGGGGGCCATGAACACTGAAGCTTTCTTT.

The V and J genes are TRBV5-1 and TRBJ2-3; D possibly corresponds to TRBD2 (5 bases). Germline V lookup: CDR1 SGHRS, CDR2 YFSETQ. This CDR3 has 15 residues. V lost 4 bases and J lost 0, with 12 bases in between. CDR3 nucleotides: TGCGCCAGCAGCCCGGGGAACCCTAGCACAGATACGCAGTATTTT. This codes for CASSPGNPSTDTQYF.

J is TRBJ2-5 and V is TRBV5-1; 9 bases match TRBD1. V was pared by 4 bases and J by 1 base, with 11 bases of the junction left unmatched. Germline V gene lookup returns CDR1 SGHRS and CDR2 YFSETQ. This CDR3 contains 17 residues. CDR3 nucleotides: TGCGCCAGCAGCCCTGGACAGGGGATGGGCGGCCAAGAGACCCAGTACTTC. Its protein is CASSPGQGMGGQETQYF. Together with reference TRBV5-1 and TRBJ2-5, the CDR3 gives the full variable domain: KAGVTQTPRYLIKTRGQQVTLSCSPISGHRSVSWYQQTPGQGLQFLFEYFSETQRNKGNFPGRFSGRQFSNSRSEMNVSTLELGDSALYLCASSPGQGMGGQETQYFGPGTRLLVL.

Comment on this clone: The junction departs from the called germline gene at one end, perhaps through a read error. This chain connects TRBV30 to TRBJ1-6; 7 bases align to TRBD1. The germline gives CDR1 GTSNPN, CDR2 SVGIG (reference sequence). The CDR3 has 14 residues. The CDR3 nucleotides read TGTGCCTGGAGGGCGGGACAGAGTATTTCACCCCCCCACTTT. Translation: CAWRAGQSISPPHF.